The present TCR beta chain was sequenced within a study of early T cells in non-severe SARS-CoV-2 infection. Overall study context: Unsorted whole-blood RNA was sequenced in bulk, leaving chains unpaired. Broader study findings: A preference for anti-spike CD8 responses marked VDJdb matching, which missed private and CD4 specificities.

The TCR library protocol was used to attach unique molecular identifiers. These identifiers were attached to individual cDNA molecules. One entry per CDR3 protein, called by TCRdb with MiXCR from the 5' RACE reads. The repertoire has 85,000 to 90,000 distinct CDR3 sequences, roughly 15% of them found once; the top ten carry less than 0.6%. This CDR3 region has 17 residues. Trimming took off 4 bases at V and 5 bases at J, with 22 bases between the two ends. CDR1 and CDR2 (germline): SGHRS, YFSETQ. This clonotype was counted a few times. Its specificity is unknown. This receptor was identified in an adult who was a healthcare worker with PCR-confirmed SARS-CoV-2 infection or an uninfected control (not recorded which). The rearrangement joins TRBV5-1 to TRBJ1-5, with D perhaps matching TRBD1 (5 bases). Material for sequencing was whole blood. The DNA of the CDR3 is TGCGCCAGCAGCCCAGGGACCGGCAGGGTAGGGGATCAGCCCCAGCATTTT. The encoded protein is CASSPGTGRVGDQPQHF.